This T cell receptor beta chain was sequenced for a study of T cells after somatic rescue of genetic block. This table comes from immunoSEQ multiplex PCR, and its TCRdb copy is limited to in-frame clones, with some not included. The sample has tens of thousands of clones, 85% to 95% seen once. In germline, CDR1 is LNHDA, CDR2 SQIVND (reference sequence). The length of the CDR3 is 14 residues. Unmatched junction bases numbered 1, after V lost 5 bases and J lost 1 base. This receptor was taken from a man aged 35-49 years. The sample comprised peripheral blood mononuclear cells (PBMCs). The V call is TRBV19, the J call TRBJ1-1; 10 bases fit TRBD1. The CDR3 loop is CASSDRGRNTEAFF. In nucleotides, the CDR3 is TGTGCCAGTAGTGACAGGGGGCGGAACACTGAAGCTTTCTTT. The full variable domain, its missing parts supplied by reference TRBV19 and TRBJ1-1, is DGGITQSPKYLFRKEGQNVTLSCEQNLNHDAMYWYRQDPGQGLRLIYYSQIVNDFQKGDIAEGYSVSREKKESFPLTVTSAQKNPTAFYLCASSDRGRNTEAFFGQGTRLTVV.